This T cell receptor beta chain originates from a study of cytomegalovirus exposure and HLA in healthy donors. Study observations and caveats: Common viral pathogens (according to a later analysis) appeared linked to several of the most significant clusters. The majority of CMV-associated TCR beta chains were reported as apparently HLA-restricted in a later analysis. Among donors in an Asian-associated ancestry cluster, a later analysis reportedly found fewer N-insertions than the approximately 700-donor mean.

In the PCR, 60 Vbeta and 13 Jbeta primers were used. The protocol was immunoSEQ multiplex PCR, while the TCRdb copy is restricted to in-frame clones and leaves out a portion. The sample yields approximately 74,000 clones, roughly 75% seen once. This CDR3 has 12 residues. Per the germline V gene, CDR1 is SNHLY and CDR2 is FYNNEI. V shed 8 bases, J shed 5 bases, and the junction held 2 bases outside the gene matches. To note about this clone: Its antigen is not known.

Donors were nominally healthy when sampled, though unrecorded immune exposures were likely. The chain uses TRBV2 and TRBJ2-5, with 10 bases matching TRBD1. The receptor was isolated from a man aged 55 to 70 in good health and CMV-seropositive. Sample: PBMCs. The CDR3 DNA sequence: TGTGCCAGCCGGGACAGGGGTGAGACCCAGTACTTC. Protein sequence: CASRDRGETQYF.